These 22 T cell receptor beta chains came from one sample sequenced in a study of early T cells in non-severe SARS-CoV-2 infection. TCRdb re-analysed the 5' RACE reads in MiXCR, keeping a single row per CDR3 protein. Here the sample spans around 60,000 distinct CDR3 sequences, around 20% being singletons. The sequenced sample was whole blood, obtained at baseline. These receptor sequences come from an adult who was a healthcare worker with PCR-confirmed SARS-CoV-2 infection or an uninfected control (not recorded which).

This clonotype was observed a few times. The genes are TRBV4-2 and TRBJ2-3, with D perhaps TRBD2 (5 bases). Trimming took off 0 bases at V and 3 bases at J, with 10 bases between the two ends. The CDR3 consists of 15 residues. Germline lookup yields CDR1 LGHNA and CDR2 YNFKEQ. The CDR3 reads CASSQDKRTTDTQYF. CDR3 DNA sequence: TGTGCCAGCAGCCAAGATAAACGGACTACAGATACGCAGTATTTT.

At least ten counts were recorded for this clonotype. DNA of the CDR3: TGTGCCAGCAGCCCCGGCCCCCGAGAGACCCAGTACTTC. Its protein product is CASSPGPRETQYF. The chain couples TRBV7-7 to TRBJ2-5; D remains unclear. V lost 5 bases and J lost 4, with 11 bases in between. This CDR3 comprises 13 residues. Germline CDR1 reads SSHAT; CDR2 reads FNYEAQ (reference sequence).

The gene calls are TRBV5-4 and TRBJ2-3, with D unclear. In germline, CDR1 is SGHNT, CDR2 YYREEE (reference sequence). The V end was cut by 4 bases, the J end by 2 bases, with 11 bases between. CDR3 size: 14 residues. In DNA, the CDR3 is TGTGCCAGCAGCCCGGACCTTTTCACAGATACGCAGTATTTT. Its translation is CASSPDLFTDTQYF.

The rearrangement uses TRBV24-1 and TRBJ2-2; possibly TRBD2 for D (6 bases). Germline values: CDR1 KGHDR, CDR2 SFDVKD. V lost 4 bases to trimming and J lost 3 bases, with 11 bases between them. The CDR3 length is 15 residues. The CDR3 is CATSEGGIHTGELFF. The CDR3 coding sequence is TGTGCCACCAGTGAAGGAGGGATTCACACCGGGGAGCTGTTTTTT.

The CDR3 region has the DNA TGTGCCAGCAGCCCAGGGACTAGCGGCCAAGAGACCCAGTACTTC. Amino acid sequence: CASSPGTSGQETQYF. The chain recombines TRBV5-4 with TRBJ2-5; 11 nucleotides line up with TRBD2. V was pared by 4 bases and J by 1 base, with 3 bases of the junction left unmatched. Germline CDR1 SGHNT, CDR2 YYREEE (reference sequence). The CDR3 runs 15 residues.

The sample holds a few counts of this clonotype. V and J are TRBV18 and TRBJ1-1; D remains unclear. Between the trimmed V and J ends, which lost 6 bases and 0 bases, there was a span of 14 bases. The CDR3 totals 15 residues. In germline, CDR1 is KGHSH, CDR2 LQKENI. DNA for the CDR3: TGTGCCAGCTCCCGCTTGGAGAACATGAACACTGAAGCTTTCTTT. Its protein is CASSRLENMNTEAFF.

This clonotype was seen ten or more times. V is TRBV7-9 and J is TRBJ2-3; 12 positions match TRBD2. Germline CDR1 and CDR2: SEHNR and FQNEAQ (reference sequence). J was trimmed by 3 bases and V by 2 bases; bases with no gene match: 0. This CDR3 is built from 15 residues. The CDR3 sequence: CASSLLAGGTDTQYF. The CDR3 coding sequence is TGTGCCAGCAGCTTACTAGCGGGGGGGACAGATACGCAGTATTTT.

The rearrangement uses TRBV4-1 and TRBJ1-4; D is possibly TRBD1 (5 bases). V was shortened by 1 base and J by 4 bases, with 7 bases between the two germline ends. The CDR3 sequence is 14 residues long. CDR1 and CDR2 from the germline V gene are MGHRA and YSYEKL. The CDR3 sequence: CASSQVQGNEKLFF. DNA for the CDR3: TGCGCCAGCAGCCAAGTCCAGGGTAATGAAAAACTGTTTTTT.

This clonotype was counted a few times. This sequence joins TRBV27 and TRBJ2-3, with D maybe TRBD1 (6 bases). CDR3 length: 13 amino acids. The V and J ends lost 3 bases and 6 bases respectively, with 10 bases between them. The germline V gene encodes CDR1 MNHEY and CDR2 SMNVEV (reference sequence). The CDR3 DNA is TGTGCCAGCAGTTTCGGGGACAAGGATACGCAGTATTTT. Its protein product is CASSFGDKDTQYF.

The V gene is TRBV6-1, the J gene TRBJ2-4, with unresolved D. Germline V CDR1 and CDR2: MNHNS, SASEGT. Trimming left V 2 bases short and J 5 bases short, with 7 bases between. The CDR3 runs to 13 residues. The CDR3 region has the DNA TGTGCCAGCAGTGAACGACGGGAAAACATTCAGTACTTC. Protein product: CASSERRENIQYF.

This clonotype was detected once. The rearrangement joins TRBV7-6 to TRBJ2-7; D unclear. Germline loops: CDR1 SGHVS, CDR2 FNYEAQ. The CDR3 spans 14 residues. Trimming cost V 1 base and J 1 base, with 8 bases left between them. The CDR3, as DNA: TGTGCCAGCAGCTTAGGCGATGGGTCCTACGAGCAGTACTTC. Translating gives CASSLGDGSYEQYF. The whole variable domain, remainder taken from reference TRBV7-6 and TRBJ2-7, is GAGVSQSPRYKVTKRGQDVALRCDPISGHVSLYWYRQALGQGPEFLTYFNYEAQQDKSGLPNDRFSAERPEGSISTLTIQRTEQRDSAMYRCASSLGDGSYEQYFGPGTRLTVT.

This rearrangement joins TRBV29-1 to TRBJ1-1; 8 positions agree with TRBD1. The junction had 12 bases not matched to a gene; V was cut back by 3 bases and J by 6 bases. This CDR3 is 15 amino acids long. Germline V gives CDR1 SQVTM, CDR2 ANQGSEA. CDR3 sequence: CSVDGGVGQGAEAFF. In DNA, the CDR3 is TGCAGCGTTGATGGGGGCGTTGGACAGGGCGCTGAAGCTTTCTTT.

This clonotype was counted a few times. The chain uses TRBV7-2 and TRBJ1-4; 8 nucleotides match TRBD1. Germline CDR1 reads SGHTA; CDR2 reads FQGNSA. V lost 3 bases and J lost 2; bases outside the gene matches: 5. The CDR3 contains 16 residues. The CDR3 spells CASSFRGPGTNEKLFF. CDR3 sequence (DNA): TGTGCCAGCAGCTTCAGGGGGCCGGGGACTAATGAAAAACTGTTTTTT.

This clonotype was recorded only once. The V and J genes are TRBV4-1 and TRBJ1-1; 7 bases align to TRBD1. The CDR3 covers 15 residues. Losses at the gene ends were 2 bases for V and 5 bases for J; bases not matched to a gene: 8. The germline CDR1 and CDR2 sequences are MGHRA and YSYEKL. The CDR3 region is CASSQFTGEGTEAFF. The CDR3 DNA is TGCGCCAGCAGCCAATTTACAGGGGAGGGGACTGAAGCTTTCTTT.

The CDR3 loop reads CASSQGPPMAEAFF. The CDR3 bases are TGTGCCAGCAGCCAAGGCCCTCCGATGGCTGAAGCTTTCTTT. The chain joins TRBV3-1 to TRBJ1-1; D not resolved. V lost 1 base to trimming and J lost 6 bases, with 12 bases between them. There are 14 residues in the CDR3. CDR1 LGHDT and CDR2 YNNKEL come from the germline V gene (reference sequence). The full variable domain, in which reference TRBV3-1 and TRBJ1-1 provide the parts outside the CDR3, is DTAVSQTPKYLVTQMGNDKSIKCEQNLGHDTMYWYKQDSKKFLKIMFSYNNKELIINETVPNRFSPKSPDKAHLNLHINSLELGDSAVYFCASSQGPPMAEAFFGQGTRLTVV.

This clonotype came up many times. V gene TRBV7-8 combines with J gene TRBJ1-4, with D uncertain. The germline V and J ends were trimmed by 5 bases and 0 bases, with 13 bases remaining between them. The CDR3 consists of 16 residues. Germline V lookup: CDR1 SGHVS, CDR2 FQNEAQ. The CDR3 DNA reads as TGTGCCAGCAGCGCCGGGATCTTCTCAACTAATGAAAAACTGTTTTTT. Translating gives CASSAGIFSTNEKLFF.

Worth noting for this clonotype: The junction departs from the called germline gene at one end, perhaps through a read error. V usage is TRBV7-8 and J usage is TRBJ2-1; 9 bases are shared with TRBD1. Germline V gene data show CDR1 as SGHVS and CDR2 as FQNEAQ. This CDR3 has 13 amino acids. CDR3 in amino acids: CASSVRTGEAGIF. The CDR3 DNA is TGTGCCAGCAGCGTACGGACAGGGGAGGCAGGAATCTTC.

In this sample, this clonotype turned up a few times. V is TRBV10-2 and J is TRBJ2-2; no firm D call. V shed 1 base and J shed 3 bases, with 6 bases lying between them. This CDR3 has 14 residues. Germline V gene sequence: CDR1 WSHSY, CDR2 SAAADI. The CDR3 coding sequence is TGCGCCAGCAGTGAGTATAAGGACACCGGGGAGCTGTTTTTT. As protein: CASSEYKDTGELFF.

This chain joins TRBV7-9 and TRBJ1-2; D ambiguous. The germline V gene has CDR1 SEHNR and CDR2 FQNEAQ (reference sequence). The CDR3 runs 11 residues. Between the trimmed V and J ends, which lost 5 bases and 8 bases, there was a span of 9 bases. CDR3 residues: CASSATIGYTF. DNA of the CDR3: TGTGCCAGCAGCGCAACGATCGGCTACACCTTC. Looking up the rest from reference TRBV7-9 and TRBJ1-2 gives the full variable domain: DTGVSQNPRHKITKRGQNVTFRCDPISEHNRLYWYRQTLGQGPEFLTYFQNEAQLEKSRLLSDRFSAERPKGSFSTLEIQRTEQGDSAMYLCASSATIGYTFGSGTRLTVV.

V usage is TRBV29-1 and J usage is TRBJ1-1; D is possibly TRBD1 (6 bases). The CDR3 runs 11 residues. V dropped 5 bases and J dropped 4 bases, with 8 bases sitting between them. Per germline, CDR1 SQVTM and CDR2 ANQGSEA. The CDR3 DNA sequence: TGCAGCGTTCACAGGGCCACTGAAGCTTTCTTT. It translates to CSVHRATEAFF.

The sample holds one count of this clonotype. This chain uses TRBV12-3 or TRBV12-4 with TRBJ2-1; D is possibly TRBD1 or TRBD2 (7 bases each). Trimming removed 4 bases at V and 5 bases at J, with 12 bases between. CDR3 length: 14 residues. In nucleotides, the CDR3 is TGTGCCAGCAGTTGGGGGGGACAGAACAATGAGCAGTTCTTC. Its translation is CASSWGGQNNEQFF.

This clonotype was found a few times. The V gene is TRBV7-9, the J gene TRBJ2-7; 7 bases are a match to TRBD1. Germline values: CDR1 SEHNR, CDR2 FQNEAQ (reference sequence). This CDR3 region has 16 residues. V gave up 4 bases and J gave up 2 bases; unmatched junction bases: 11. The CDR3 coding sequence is TGTGCCAGCAGCTCCCCTGGGACAGTTACTCCCTACGAGCAGTACTTC. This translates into CASSSPGTVTPYEQYF. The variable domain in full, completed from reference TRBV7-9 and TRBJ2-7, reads DTGVSQNPRHKITKRGQNVTFRCDPISEHNRLYWYRQTLGQGPEFLTYFQNEAQLEKSRLLSDRFSAERPKGSFSTLEIQRTEQGDSAMYLCASSSPGTVTPYEQYFGPGTRLTVT.